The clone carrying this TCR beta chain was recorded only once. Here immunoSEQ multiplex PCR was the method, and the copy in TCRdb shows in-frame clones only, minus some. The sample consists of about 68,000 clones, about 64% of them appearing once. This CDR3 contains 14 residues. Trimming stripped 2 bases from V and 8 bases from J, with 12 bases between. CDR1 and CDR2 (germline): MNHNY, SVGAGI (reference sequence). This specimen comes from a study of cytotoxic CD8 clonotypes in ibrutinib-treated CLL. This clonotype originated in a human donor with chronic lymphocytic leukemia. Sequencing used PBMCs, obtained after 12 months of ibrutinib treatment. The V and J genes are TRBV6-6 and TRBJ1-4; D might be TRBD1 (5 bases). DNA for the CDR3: TGTGCCAGCAGTTACCGGCAGGGATGGGAAAAACTGTTTTTT. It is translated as CASSYRQGWEKLFF.